One and the same sample provided the 5 T cell receptor beta chains below, sequenced in a study of T-cell reconstitution after alpha-beta-depleted transplantation in children. Unique molecular identifiers tagged the TCRbeta library. Each CDR3 protein gets one entry after TCRdb re-called the PCR reads with MiXCR. This table has 900,000 or so distinct CDR3 sequences, roughly 15% appearing once. The specimen was PBMCs, mostly from graft donor cells, collected 360 days after TCRalphabeta/CD19-depleted stem cell transplant. These receptors were obtained from a male patient aged 5 to 17 who had a stem cell transplant for acute lymphoblastic leukemia, so the T cells may come from the graft donor.

Only a few counts were recorded for this clonotype. The rearrangement links TRBV9 to TRBJ2-7; D tentatively reads TRBD1 or TRBD2 (5 bases each). The germline V gene encodes CDR1 SGDLS and CDR2 YYNGEE. V lost 2 bases and J lost 6, with 15 bases in between. The CDR3 is 14 residues long. CDR3 sequence: CASSVRPGSGEQYF. The CDR3 nucleotides read TGTGCCAGCAGCGTTAGGCCAGGGAGTGGCGAGCAGTACTTC.

CDR3 nucleotides: TGCAGTGCTAGAGGGGAGGCGGGCCCCAATCAGCCCCAGCATTTT. It encodes CSARGEAGPNQPQHF. The V call is TRBV20-1, the J call TRBJ1-5; no firm D call. CDR3 length equals 15 residues. CDR1 is DFQATT, CDR2 SNEGSKA, per germline (reference sequence). The ends were cut back, 1 base at V and 3 bases at J, with 13 bases in the middle.

This clonotype has just one count. The rearrangement uses TRBV20-1 and TRBJ2-5, with 10 positions matching TRBD1. Germline V gene sequence: CDR1 DFQATT, CDR2 SNEGSKA (reference sequence). The CDR3 is 15 residues long. With V trimmed by 3 bases and J by 1 base, 5 bases remained unmatched. The CDR3 sequence: CSARGTGVRQETQYF. CDR3 DNA: TGCAGTGCTAGGGGGACAGGGGTCCGCCAAGAGACCCAGTACTTC.

The V gene is TRBV25-1, the J gene TRBJ1-2; the match to TRBD1 covers 7 bases. This CDR3 has 14 amino acids. The germline V gene has CDR1 MGHDK and CDR2 SYGVNS. The ends lost 4 bases at V and 4 bases at J; junction bases unmatched: 6. The CDR3 sequence: CASSGGQGGYGYTF. The CDR3 DNA reads TGTGCCAGCAGTGGCGGCCAGGGGGGCTATGGCTACACCTTC.

In its sample, this clonotype was seen a few times. The chain joins TRBV5-1 to TRBJ1-1; 7 bases map to TRBD1. The CDR3 extends over 15 amino acids. V lost 3 bases to trimming and J lost 4 bases; unmatched junction nucleotides: 9. Germline loops: CDR1 SGHRS, CDR2 YFSETQ. The CDR3 loop is CASSSATGISTEAFF. For the CDR3, the DNA is TGCGCCAGCAGCTCGGCGACAGGGATAAGCACTGAAGCTTTCTTT.